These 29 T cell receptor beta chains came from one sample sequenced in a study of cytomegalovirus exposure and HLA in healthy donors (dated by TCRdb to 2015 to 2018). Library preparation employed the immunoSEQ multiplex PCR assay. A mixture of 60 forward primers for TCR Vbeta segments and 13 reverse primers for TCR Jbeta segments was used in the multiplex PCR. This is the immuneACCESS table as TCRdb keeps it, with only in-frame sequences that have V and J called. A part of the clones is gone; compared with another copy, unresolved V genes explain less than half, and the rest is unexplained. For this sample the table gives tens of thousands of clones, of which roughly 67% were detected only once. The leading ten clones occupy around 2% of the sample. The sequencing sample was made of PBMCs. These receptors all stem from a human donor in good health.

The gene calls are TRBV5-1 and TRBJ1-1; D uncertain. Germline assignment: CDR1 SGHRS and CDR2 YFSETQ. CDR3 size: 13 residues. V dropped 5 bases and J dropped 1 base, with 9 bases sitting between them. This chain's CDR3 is CASRGVTNTEAFF. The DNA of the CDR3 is TGCGCCAGCAGAGGAGTGACGAACACTGAAGCTTTCTTT.

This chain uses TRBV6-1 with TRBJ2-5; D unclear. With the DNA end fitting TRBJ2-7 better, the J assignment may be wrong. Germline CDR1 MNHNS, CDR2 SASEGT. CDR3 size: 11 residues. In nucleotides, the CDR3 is TGTGCCAGCAGTGAAGGCTACGAGCAGTACTTC. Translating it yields CASSEGYEQYF.

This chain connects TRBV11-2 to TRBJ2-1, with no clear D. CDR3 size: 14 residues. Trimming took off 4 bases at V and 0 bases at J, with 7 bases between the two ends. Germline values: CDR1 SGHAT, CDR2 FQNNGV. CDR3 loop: CASSSYSSYNEQFF. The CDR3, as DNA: TGTGCCAGCAGCTCTTACAGCTCCTACAATGAGCAGTTCTTC.

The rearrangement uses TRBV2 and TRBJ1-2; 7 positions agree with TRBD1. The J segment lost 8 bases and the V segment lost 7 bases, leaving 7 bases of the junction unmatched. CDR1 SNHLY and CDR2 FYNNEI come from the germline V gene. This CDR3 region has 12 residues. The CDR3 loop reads CASTSRGRGYTF. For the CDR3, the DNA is TGTGCCAGCACCTCAAGGGGGCGAGGCTACACCTTC.

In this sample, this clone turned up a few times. CDR3 protein: CASSPQKRVRLAGHEQFF. The CDR3 nucleotides are TGTGCCAGCAGTCCCCAGAAGCGGGTCCGACTAGCGGGGCATGAGCAGTTCTTC. The V and J genes are TRBV27 and TRBJ2-1; TRBD2 matches 11 bases. Trimming removed 5 bases from V and 8 bases from J; junction bases left unmatched: 17. CDR3 length: 18 residues. CDR1 and CDR2 from the germline V gene are MNHEY and SMNVEV (reference sequence).

The CDR3 DNA reads as TGTGCCAGCAGCGCGTCGCGGGACAGATACACCGGGGAGCTGTTTTTT. Translated: CASSASRDRYTGELFF. This chain joins TRBV7-3 and TRBJ2-2; possible D gene TRBD1, 7 bases. Germline CDR1 is SGHTA and CDR2 is FQGTGA. V gave up 5 bases and J gave up 3 bases, with 16 bases separating them. The CDR3 runs to 16 residues.

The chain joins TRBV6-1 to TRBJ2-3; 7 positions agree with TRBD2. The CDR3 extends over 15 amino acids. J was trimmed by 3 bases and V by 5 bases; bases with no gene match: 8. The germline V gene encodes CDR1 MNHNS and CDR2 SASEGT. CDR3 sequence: CASSWRASGTDTQYF. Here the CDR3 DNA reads TGTGCCAGCAGTTGGAGGGCTAGCGGAACAGATACGCAGTATTTT.

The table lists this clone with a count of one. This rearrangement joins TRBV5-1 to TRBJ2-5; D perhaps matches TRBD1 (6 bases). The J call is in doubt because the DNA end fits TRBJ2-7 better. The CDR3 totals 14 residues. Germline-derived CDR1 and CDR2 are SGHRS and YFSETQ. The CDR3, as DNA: TGCGCCAGCAGCCCGGGGACAAAGCCTTACGAGCAGTACTTC. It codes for CASSPGTKPYEQYF.

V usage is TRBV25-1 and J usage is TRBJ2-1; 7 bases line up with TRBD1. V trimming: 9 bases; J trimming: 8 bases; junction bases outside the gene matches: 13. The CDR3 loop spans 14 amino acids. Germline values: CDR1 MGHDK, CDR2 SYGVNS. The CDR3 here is CASRGDSIPDEQFF. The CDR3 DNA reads TGTGCCAGTCGTGGGGACAGTATCCCCGATGAGCAGTTCTTC.

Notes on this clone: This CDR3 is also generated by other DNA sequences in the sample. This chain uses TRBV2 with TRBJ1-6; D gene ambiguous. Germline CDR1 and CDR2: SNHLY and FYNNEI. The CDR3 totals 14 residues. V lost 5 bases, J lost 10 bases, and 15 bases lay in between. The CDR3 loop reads CASSLGSLHSPLHF. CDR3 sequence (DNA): TGTGCCAGCAGTCTCGGGTCTTTGCACTCACCCCTCCACTTT.

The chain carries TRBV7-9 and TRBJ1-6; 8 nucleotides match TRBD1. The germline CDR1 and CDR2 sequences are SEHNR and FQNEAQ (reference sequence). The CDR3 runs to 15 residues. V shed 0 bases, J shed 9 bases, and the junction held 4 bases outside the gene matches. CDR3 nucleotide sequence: TGTGCCAGCAGCTTAGCGACAGGGGCCCCTTCACCCCTCCACTTT. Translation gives CASSLATGAPSPLHF.

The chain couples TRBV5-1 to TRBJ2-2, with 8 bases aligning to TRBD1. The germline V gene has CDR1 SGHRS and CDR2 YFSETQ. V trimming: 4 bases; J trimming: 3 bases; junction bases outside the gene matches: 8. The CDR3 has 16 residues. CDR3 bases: TGCGCCAGCAGCACTAAGGACAGGGTTGACACCGGGGAGCTGTTTTTT. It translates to CASSTKDRVDTGELFF. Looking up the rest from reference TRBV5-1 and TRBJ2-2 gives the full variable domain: KAGVTQTPRYLIKTRGQQVTLSCSPISGHRSVSWYQQTPGQGLQFLFEYFSETQRNKGNFPGRFSGRQFSNSRSEMNVSTLELGDSALYLCASSTKDRVDTGELFFGEGSRLTVL.

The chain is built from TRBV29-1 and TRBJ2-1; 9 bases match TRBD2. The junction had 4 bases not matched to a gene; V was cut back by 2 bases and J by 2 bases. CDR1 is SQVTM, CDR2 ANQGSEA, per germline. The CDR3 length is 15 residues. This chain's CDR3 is CSVENSGGTYNEQFF. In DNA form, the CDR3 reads TGCAGCGTTGAAAATAGCGGGGGAACCTACAATGAGCAGTTCTTC.

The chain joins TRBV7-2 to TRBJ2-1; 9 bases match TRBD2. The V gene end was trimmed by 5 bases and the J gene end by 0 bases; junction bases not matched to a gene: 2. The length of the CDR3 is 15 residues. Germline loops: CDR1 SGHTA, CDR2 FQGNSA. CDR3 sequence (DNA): TGTGCCAGCAGCAGCGGGGGGTCCTCCTACAATGAGCAGTTCTTC. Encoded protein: CASSSGGSSYNEQFF.

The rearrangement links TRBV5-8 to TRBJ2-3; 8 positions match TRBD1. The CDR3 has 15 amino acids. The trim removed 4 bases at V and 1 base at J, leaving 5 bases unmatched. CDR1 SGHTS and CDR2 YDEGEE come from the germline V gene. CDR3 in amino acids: CASSPTGGRTDTQYF. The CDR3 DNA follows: TGTGCCAGCAGCCCTACAGGGGGGCGCACAGATACGCAGTATTTT.

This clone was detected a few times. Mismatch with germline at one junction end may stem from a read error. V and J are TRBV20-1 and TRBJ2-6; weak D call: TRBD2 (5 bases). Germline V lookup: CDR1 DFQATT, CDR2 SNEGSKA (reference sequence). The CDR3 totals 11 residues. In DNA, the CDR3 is TGCAGTGCTAGAGATGGCAGCAAGAGGGCTTTC. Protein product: CSARDGSKRAF.

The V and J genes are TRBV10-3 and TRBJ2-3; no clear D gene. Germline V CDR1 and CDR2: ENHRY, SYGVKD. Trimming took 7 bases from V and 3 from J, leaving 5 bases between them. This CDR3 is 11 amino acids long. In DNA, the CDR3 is TGTGCCATCACCGGTACAGATACGCAGTATTTT. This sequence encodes CAITGTDTQYF.

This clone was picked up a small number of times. The CDR3 sequence is CASSVNMNTEAFF. The CDR3, as DNA: TGTGCCAGCAGCGTAAACATGAACACTGAAGCTTTCTTT. The chain uses TRBV7-8 and TRBJ1-1, with unresolved D. This CDR3 is 13 amino acids long. Trimming pared 5 bases from V and 0 bases from J, leaving 7 bases between. Germline CDR1 is SGHVS and CDR2 is FQNEAQ.

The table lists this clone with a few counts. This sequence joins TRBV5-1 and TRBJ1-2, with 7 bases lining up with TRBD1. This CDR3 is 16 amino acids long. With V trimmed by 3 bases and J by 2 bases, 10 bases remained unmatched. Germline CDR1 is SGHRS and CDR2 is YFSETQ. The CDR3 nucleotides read TGCGCCAGCAGCTCCCAACCGACAGGGCGGAACTATGGCTACACCTTC. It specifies CASSSQPTGRNYGYTF.

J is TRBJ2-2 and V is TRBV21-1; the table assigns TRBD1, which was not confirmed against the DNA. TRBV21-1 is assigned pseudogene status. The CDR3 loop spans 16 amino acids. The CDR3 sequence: CASISLGQLNTGELFF. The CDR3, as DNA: TGTGCCAGCATCTCCCTTGGGCAGCTGAACACCGGGGAGCTGTTTTTT.

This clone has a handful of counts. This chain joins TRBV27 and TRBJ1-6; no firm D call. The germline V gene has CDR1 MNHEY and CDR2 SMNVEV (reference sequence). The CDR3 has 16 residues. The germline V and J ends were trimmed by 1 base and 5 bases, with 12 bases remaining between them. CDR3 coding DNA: TGTGCCAGCAGTTTATTGACACGGGGTGATAATTCACCCCTCCACTTT. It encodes CASSLLTRGDNSPLHF.

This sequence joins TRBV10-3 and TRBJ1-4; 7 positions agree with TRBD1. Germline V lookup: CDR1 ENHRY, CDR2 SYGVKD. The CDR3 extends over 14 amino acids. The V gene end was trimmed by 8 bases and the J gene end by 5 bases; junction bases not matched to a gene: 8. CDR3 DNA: TGTGCCATCCGCGAGGGGGACAGAAATGAAAAACTGTTTTTT. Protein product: CAIREGDRNEKLFF.

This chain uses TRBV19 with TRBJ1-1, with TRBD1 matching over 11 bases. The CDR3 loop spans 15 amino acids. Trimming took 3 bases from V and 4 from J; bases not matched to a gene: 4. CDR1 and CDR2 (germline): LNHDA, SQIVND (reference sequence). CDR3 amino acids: CASSIAGTGGTEAFF. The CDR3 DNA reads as TGTGCCAGTAGTATCGCCGGGACAGGGGGCACTGAAGCTTTCTTT.

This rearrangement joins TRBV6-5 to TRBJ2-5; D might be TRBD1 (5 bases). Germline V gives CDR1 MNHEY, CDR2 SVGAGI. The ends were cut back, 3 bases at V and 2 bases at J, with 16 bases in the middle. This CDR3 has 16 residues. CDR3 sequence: CASSYSQGLSQETQYF. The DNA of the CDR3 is TGTGCCAGCAGTTATTCCCAGGGATTGTCACAAGAGACCCAGTACTTC.

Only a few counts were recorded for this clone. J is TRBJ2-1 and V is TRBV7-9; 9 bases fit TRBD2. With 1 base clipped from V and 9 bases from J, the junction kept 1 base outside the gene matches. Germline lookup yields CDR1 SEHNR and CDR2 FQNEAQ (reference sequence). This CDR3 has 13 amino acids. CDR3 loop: CASSLEAGGEQFF. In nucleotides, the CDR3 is TGTGCCAGCAGCTTAGAAGCGGGGGGTGAGCAGTTCTTC.

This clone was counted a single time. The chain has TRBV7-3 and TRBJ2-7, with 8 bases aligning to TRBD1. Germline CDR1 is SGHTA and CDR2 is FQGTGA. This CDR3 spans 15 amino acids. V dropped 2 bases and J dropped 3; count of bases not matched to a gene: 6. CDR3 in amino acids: CASSLRAGGNYEQYF. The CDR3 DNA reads TGTGCCAGCAGCTTACGCGCAGGGGGCAACTACGAGCAGTACTTC.

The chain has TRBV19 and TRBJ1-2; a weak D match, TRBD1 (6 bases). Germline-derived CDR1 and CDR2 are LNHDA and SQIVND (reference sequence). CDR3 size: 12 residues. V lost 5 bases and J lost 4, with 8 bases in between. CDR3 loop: CASSPRGYGYTF. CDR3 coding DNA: TGTGCCAGTAGTCCCAGGGGCTATGGCTACACCTTC.

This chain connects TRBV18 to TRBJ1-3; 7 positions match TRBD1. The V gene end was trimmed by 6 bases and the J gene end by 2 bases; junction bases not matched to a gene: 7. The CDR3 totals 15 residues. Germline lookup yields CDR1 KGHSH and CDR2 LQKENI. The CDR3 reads CASSGTAGAGNTIYF. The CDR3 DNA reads TGTGCCAGCTCGGGGACAGCTGGCGCTGGAAACACCATATATTTT.

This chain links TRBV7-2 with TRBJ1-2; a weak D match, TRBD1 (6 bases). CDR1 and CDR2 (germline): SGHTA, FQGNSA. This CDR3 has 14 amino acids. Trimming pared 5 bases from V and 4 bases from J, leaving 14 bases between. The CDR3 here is CASSPTTGIYGYTF. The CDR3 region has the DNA TGTGCCAGCAGCCCGACGACAGGCATCTATGGCTACACCTTC.